The clone carrying this T cell receptor (beta chain) came up many times. Its antigen is unidentified. Germline-derived CDR1 and CDR2 are MNHNY and SVGAGI (reference sequence). V gave up 0 bases and J gave up 7 bases, with 22 bases separating them. This CDR3 is 17 amino acids long. Time point given: patch test 1, 2 weeks after DPC sensitization. Indicated treatment: therapeutic diphenylcyclopropenone sensitization with weekly scalp DPC. These data come from a study of human T cells and chemical hapten exposure. Authors' methods: Counts of TCRs in each sample centred on a median of around 92,000 and extended from approximately 20,000 to 700,000. TCRdb re-called the RACE reads through MiXCR, storing one row per CDR3 protein. The V and J calls reflect TCRdb's pipeline rather than the authors' work. The data hold 70,000 to 100,000 distinct CDR3 sequences, with approximately 8% observed a single time. Study-level results: DPC sensitization did not alter TCRs above 1 in 1000 frequency.

The sequence was obtained from a woman in her twenties or thirties with alopecia areata. Some clones in this sample may be carry-over from other donors' samples. Sample: whole blood, taken in connection with sensitization to the hapten diphenylcyclopropenone (DPC). V gene TRBV6-6 combines with J gene TRBJ2-7; D is possibly TRBD2 (6 bases). The CDR3 reads CASSYSSRGGGTREQYF. The CDR3 DNA reads as TGTGCCAGCAGTTACTCCTCTCGTGGTGGGGGGACCAGGGAGCAGTACTTC.